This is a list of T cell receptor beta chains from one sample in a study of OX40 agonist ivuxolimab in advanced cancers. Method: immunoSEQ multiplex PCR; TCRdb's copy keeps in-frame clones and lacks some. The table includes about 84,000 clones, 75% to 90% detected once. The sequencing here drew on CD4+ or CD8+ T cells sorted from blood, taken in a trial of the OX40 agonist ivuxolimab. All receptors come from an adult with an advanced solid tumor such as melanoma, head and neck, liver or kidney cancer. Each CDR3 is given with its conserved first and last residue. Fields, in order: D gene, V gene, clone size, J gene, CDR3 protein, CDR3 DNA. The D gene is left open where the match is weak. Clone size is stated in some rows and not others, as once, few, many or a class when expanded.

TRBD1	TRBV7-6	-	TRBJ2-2	CASSYQTGQKTGELFF	TGTGCCAGCAGCTACCAGACAGGGCAAAAAACCGGGGAGCTGTTTTTT
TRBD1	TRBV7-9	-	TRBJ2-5	CASSLGQGLETQYF	TGTGCCAGCAGCTTAGGACAGGGGCTCGAGACCCAGTACTTC
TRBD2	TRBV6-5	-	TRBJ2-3	CASSTGGFAYF	TGTGCCAGCAGCACGGGGGGGTTCGCGTATTTT
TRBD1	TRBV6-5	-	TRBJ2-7	CASSQRQGGAYEQYF	TGTGCCAGCAGCCAACGACAGGGGGGGGCCTACGAGCAGTACTTC
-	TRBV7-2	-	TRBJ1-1	CASSIWGQSNTEAFF	TGTGCCAGCAGCATTTGGGGCCAATCGAACACTGAAGCTTTCTTT
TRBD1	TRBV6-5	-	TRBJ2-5	CASSYHMTGEGETQYF	TGTGCCAGCAGCTACCACATGACAGGGGAAGGAGAGACCCAGTACTTC
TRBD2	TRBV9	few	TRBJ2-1	CASSGTSGAYNEQFF	TGTGCCAGCAGCGGGACTAGCGGGGCCTACAATGAGCAGTTCTTC
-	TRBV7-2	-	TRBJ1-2	CASSLSGYGYTF	TGTGCCAGCAGCTTATCTGGATATGGCTACACCTTC
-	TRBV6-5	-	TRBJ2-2	CASRQLLTRTGELFF	TGTGCCAGCAGACAACTCCTCACTCGGACCGGGGAGCTGTTTTTT
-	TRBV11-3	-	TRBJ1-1	CASSRGGSRTEAFF	TGTGCCAGCAGCCGAGGGGGGTCTCGAACTGAAGCTTTCTTT
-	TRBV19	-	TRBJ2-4	CASRPGPGMSKNIQYF	TGTGCCAGTCGCCCGGGGCCAGGGATGTCCAAAAACATTCAGTACTTC
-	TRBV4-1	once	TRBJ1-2	CASSQEGVWGGEAYGYTF	TGCGCCAGCAGCCAAGAGGGCGTATGGGGTGGGGAGGCCTATGGCTACACCTTC
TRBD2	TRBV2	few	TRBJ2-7	CASRATAGTSSHEQYF	TGTGCCAGCAGAGCTACCGCCGGGACTAGCTCCCACGAGCAGTACTTC
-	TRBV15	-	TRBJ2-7	CATSRDWDIGSYEQYF	TGTGCCACCAGCAGAGATTGGGACATAGGGTCCTACGAGCAGTACTTC
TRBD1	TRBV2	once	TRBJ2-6	CASRPDRAGANVLTF	TGTGCCAGCAGGCCCGACAGGGCTGGGGCCAACGTCCTGACTTTC
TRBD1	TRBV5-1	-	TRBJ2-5	CASSPTTGVETQYF	TGCGCCAGCAGCCCCACTACAGGGGTCGAGACCCAGTACTTC
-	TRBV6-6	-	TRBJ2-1	CASAGARGNNEQFF	TGTGCCAGCGCCGGGGCTAGGGGGAACAATGAGCAGTTCTTC
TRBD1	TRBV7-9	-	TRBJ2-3	CASSLTGFGADTQYF	TGTGCCAGCAGCTTGACAGGGTTCGGGGCAGATACGCAGTATTTT
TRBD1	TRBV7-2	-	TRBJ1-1	CASSLRGGMNTEAFF	TGTGCCAGCAGCCTCAGAGGGGGCATGAACACTGAAGCTTTCTTT
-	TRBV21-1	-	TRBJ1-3	CASSRSGFGTLGNTIYF	TGTGCCAGCAGCAGGTCTGGATTTGGAACGCTGGGAAACACCATATATTTT
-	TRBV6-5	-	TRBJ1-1	CASRAGRNTEAFF	TGTGCCAGCAGGGCAGGGAGGAACACTGAAGCTTTCTTT
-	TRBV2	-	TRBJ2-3	CASSGRGADTQYF	TGTGCCAGCAGTGGTCGGGGCGCAGATACGCAGTATTTT
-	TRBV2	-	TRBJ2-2	CASGGQGNTGELFF	TGTGCCAGCGGGGGGCAAGGGAACACCGGGGAGCTGTTTTTT
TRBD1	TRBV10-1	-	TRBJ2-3	CASSSGTGRQDTQYF	TGCGCCAGCAGCTCCGGGACAGGGCGTCAAGATACGCAGTATTTT
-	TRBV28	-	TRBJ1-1	CASSAYRTPLEAFF	TGTGCCAGCAGTGCTTACAGGACGCCCCTCGAAGCTTTCTTT
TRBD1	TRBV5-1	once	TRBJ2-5	CASSPGTGGETQYF	TGCGCCAGCAGCCCGGGAACAGGGGGGGAGACCCAGTACTTC
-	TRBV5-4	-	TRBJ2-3	CASSPRDRSTDTQYF	TGTGCCAGCAGCCCCCGGGACCGCAGCACAGATACGCAGTATTTT